This T cell receptor beta chain was sequenced in a study of neurological immune-mediated disorders (dated by TCRdb to the late 2010s). With respect to the entire study: Among the 34 multiple sclerosis patients, relapsing-remitting MS accounted for approximately 31 and secondary progressive MS accounted for 3. The study compared peripheral blood TCR-beta repertoires of HTLV-I-associated myelopathy (HAM/TSP) patients, multiple sclerosis patients and healthy controls using UMI-based sequencing. The 100 to 110 TCR-beta libraries covered PBMC samples along with longitudinal samples, technical triplicates, and paired sorted CD4+ and CD8+ T-cell subsets. The cohort comprised about 68 subjects: 15 or so HAM/TSP patients, 35 or so multiple sclerosis patients and about 20 healthy controls.

General findings and caveats noted by the study authors: TCR clonal expansion was highest in HAM/TSP patients and lowest in MS patients, with MS patients falling below even healthy controls. Phylogenetic analysis grouped repertoires from 18 of 34 MS patients into a cluster of related CDR3 sequences, suggesting a possible repertoire-level signature. No identical CDR3 amino acid sequences were found to be shared among expanded clones across subjects, suggesting that TCR-beta repertoires were private in all groups. No clinical or MRI features were associated with the MS cluster, and the authors said that larger cohorts are needed.

Libraries from unsorted PBMCs were made from 2 million PBMCs kept in RNAlater at -80 degrees C until RNA extraction. The multiple sclerosis patients were enrolled in a US clinical protocol that used magnetic resonance imaging to evaluate disease progression. Peripheral blood was subjected to Ficoll-Hypaque density gradient centrifugation to isolate PBMCs, which were then cryopreserved in liquid nitrogen. There are many counts of this clonotype. Its cognate antigen has yet to be identified. Per-nucleotide qualities are absent, and no much larger clonotype sits a single base away. The CDR3 holds 14 amino acids from the cysteine to the phenylalanine. The only DNA kept is the CDR3, 42 bases in frame from the first base. V is pruned by 3 bases and J by 3 bases, leaving 2 bases of the junction without a gene match. According to the germline V gene, CDR1 reads SGDLS and CDR2 reads YYNGEE. cDNA was synthesized by template-switch 5'RACE using a primer carrying a 10-nucleotide random unique molecular identifier by which each TCR transcript was tagged. Each sequencing run produced over 190 million TCR-beta sequences covering 15-18 subjects. Total RNA was extracted with the RNeasy kit. Using the KAPA Real-time Library Amplification kit, TCR-beta VDJ regions were amplified with primers for the TCR constant region and the 5'RACE anchor. Sample indexes and Illumina adaptors were added in a first PCR, and a second PCR then increased library yield. The roughly 650 bp TCR product was size-selected on a 2% E-gel SizeSelection system after Ampure bead purification. Before pooling, libraries had their quality checked on a Bioanalyzer, their concentration measured with Qubit, and their quantity determined with the Kapa Library Quantification kit. An Illumina HiSeq 2500 sequenced the libraries paired-end 2 x 150 bp. To increase sequence diversity, roughly 24-32% phiX was spiked into each library pool. The authors processed their data as follows. Quality-filtered reads were processed with the UMI-based MiGEC pipeline, and over 85% of raw TCR sequences were removed by the MiGEC pipeline during error correction. IMGT germline references were used for alignment of VDJ genes, and clonotypes were defined by a unique CDR3 amino acid sequence together with V-J genes. Clonal expansion, Shannon diversity, and CDR3 relatedness (CalcPairwiseDistances, ClusterSamples) were evaluated with VDJtools, and phylogenetic trees were built with CLCbio workbench. Expanded clones were defined as having at least 8 unique UMIs, based on coefficient-of-variation modelling across technical triplicates. TCRdb took the public reads, trimmed them with fastp at Q25, ran MiXCR for clone calling and kept in-frame beta chains. Records with the same CDR3 protein are collapsed into one entry carrying the most frequent genes and DNA. The authors' filters were not applied to this entry. The sample data list roughly 100,000 distinct CDR3 sequences, and 3.5% of these were observed just once. Jointly, the top ten make up 6% of the sample.

Specimen: PBMCs. The sequence is built from TRBV9 and TRBJ2-7; 11 bases in the middle match TRBD1. The TCR comes from a woman aged 18-35 years with multiple sclerosis. Here the CDR3 is given as CASSGTGGHYEQYF. DNA sequence: TGTGCCAGCAGCGGGACAGGGGGCCACTACGAGCAGTACTTC.